This section outlines one T cell receptor beta chain sequence together with its context. The source of the sample is a study of T cells expressing NK-cell markers. Across the whole study: One of eight sequenced donors was HCMV-seronegative; the other seven were seropositive.

Germline-derived CDR1 and CDR2 are SGHTA and FQGTGA. The CDR3 has 15 residues. The authors generated TCR beta cDNA through 5'RACE template switching with UMIs. Reanalyzing the 5' RACE reads, TCRdb keeps one entry per CDR3 protein, without DNA. The table lists approximately 440,000 distinct CDR3 sequences. V usage is TRBV7-3 and J usage is TRBJ2-1; TCRdb's assignment of TRBD2 cannot be checked, as there is no DNA. The receptor was isolated from a woman aged 50 to 60 in good health. The sequencing sample was made of blood T cells: a sorted CD56 or NKG2C T cell subset, CD4+ or CD8+ T cells, or bulk PBMC T cells (not recorded which). This CDR3 is CASSPSTSSYNEQFF.